This T cell receptor (beta chain) came from a study of shared clonotypes between healthy human individuals (dated by TCRdb to 2018 to 2020). At the level of the whole study: The cohort comprised two women and a few men aged 18 to 49 years. For each donor, three plates each were used for CD4 naive and CD4 memory, two plates were used for CD8 naive, and one plate was used for CD8 memory. To estimate repertoire size and how much clonotypes are shared between individuals, the study performed deep sequencing of blood TCR repertoires from roughly five healthy adults. To increase sequencing depth and limit assay-specific biases, TCR repertoire library preparation and sequencing were carried out by different laboratories using diverse techniques. Between about 0.94 and 8.9 billion PBMCs per donor were obtained by leukapheresis. What the authors observed across the whole study: Based on pairwise subsampling, the degree of clonotype sharing among donors was expected to be affected by sequencing depth. Sharing across several donors was observed for roughly 5% of naive CD4, around 3.5% of naive CD8, over 2% of memory CD4, and roughly 0.43% of memory CD8 clonotypes. Larger estimated clonotype richness was generally found for naive subsets than for memory subsets. Sampling was limited to blood, and TCR repertoires in tissue likely differ from TCR repertoires in blood. Rarefaction of sorted-subset datasets indicated incomplete sequencing despite the large sequencing depth. Clonotypes shared by all four sorted-subset donors showed higher generation probabilities than non-shared clonotypes. Because the study included a small number of donors, the genetic and exposure-history diversity represented was limited.

CD8 naive samples consisted of CD45RO-negative cells that were positively selected for CCR7, yielding a CD45RA+CCR7+ population without TemRA cells. Donors were healthy HIV-negative adults with no recently reported acute infections or vaccinations. Every donor was a Caucasian adult residing in Nashville, Tennessee, USA. Blood was obtained by leukapheresis, after which PBMCs were separated by Ficoll-Histopaque density gradient centrifugation and cryopreserved in liquid nitrogen vapor phase. Purity and quantity of every magnetically sorted T cell population were checked by analytical flow cytometry. Each sorted fraction had its genomic DNA isolated and then quantified by UV absorbance on a Nanodrop 2000c. V was cut back by 5 bases and J by 4 bases, leaving a gap of 21 bases between them. From the cysteine through the phenylalanine, the CDR3 covers 16 amino acids. Only CDR3 DNA is held: 48 bases, read in frame from base 1. CDR1 is given as PRHDT and CDR2 as FYEKMQ, both from the germline V gene (reference sequence).

TCR CDR3 regions were amplified from genomic DNA by multiplex PCR using the deep immunoSEQ assay. Extracted genomic DNA from each cell subset was spread evenly across all wells of several immunoSEQ 96-well plates, with each plate serving as a replicate. For sorted subsets, approximately 200 ng of genomic DNA, equivalent to some 33,000 T cell genomes, went into each replicate PCR. The purified libraries were quantified using a Qubit 3.0 fluorometer, sized with a Bioanalyzer 2100, and then quantified again using the KAPA Library Quantification kit. Every immunoSEQ 96-well plate was sequenced on a dedicated single-read 150-cycle Illumina NextSeq 550 flow cell. On the authors' methods: The immunoSEQ output contained only junctional sequences without quality scores, so filtering could not match that applied to full-length reads. Sequences were annotated with PyIR, a Python wrapper for IgBLAST v1.9, using IMGT germline references to assign V/J genes and CDR3. Reads were removed for weak V/J assignments (E-value above 1e-6), missing CDR3, stop codons, out-of-frame junctions, or ambiguous translated residues. A V3J clonotype was defined by an identical inferred V gene, J gene, and CDR3 amino acid sequence. Percentage overlap between repertoires was computed as shared unique clonotypes divided by the size of the smaller repertoire. RTK rarefaction, the Chao1 estimator, and Recon v2.1 estimates of unobserved clonotypes were used to assess repertoire richness. Generation probabilities for all TCRbeta clonotypes obtained by the gDNA method from several donors were computed using OLGA. TCRdb re-hosts the immuneACCESS table, in-frame sequences only. Its copies lack some clones; in the studies checked, an unresolved V gene accounts for under half of them, and the cause for the rest is not known. V and J calls and clone size follow that table, whereas D and trimming were derived from the DNA. This sample gives roughly 2 million clones in total; roughly 95% of them show up just once. Roughly 1.1% of the sample is held by the ten biggest clonotypes.

About this clone: Its specific antigen is unknown. No base quality values were provided; no much bigger clone lies one nucleotide off.

The TCR was taken from a young man in good health. The sequence joins TRBV13 to TRBJ2-7; the D gene is perhaps TRBD2, on 5 matching bases. The material sequenced was naive CD8+ T cells sorted from blood. According to the study, the label for this sample's cell subset or site signals: CD45RA+CCR7+. The CDR3 sequence is CASSPGLAGSFYEQYF. In nucleotides, the sequence is TGTGCCAGCAGCCCGGGATTGGCAGGTTCTTTTTACGAGCAGTACTTC.